The 28 T cell receptor beta chains below were found in one sample sequenced in a study of T-cell memory formation after mild COVID-19. TCRdb fed the 5' RACE reads into MiXCR, producing one record per CDR3 protein. The repertoire holds roughly 450,000 distinct CDR3 sequences, with 15% to 20% as singletons. The sequenced sample was PBMCs or a T cell subset sorted from them (not recorded which). The receptor set was obtained from an adult woman who had mild COVID-19 (a few samples of this study predate the infection). Cell type and time point are not known.

This clonotype was counted only a few times. The chain employs TRBV12-3 or TRBV12-4 and TRBJ2-1; D unclear. The CDR3 totals 13 residues. The ends were cut back, 4 bases at V and 12 bases at J, with 16 bases in the middle. Here the CDR3 DNA reads TGTGCCAGCAGTTCTCTTGACCCCCTGGGGCAGTTCTTC. Its translation is CASSSLDPLGQFF.

This clonotype has at least ten counts. This chain joins TRBV24-1 and TRBJ2-3, with D perhaps matching TRBD1 (5 bases). Germline CDR1 reads KGHDR; CDR2 reads SFDVKD. The CDR3 totals 15 residues. V gave up 4 bases and J gave up 0 bases, with 10 bases separating them. The CDR3 DNA follows: TGTGCCACCAGTGAAGGGGCCCCTAGCACAGATACGCAGTATTTT. Encoded protein: CATSEGAPSTDTQYF.

This chain links TRBV12-3 or TRBV12-4 with TRBJ2-7; D gene ambiguous. V was shortened by 5 bases and J by 3 bases, with 8 bases between the two germline ends. This CDR3 is 12 amino acids long. The CDR3 DNA sequence: TGTGCCAGCAGTCCCGACCTCTACGAGCAGTACTTC. This encodes CASSPDLYEQYF.

This clonotype was detected only a few times. The J gene is TRBJ2-2, the V gene TRBV6-5, with TRBD2 identical over 7 bases. With V trimmed by 6 bases and J by 6 bases, 13 bases remained unmatched. This CDR3 has 16 residues. From germline, CDR1 is MNHEY and CDR2 SVGAGI. The CDR3 here is CASRALREVSAGELFF. CDR3 coding DNA: TGTGCCAGCAGGGCCCTTCGGGAGGTGTCCGCCGGGGAGCTGTTTTTT.

This clonotype has ten or more counts. CDR3 nucleotides: TGTGCCAGCAGCGTAGGACAGGGCCTTCGAGACTATGGCTACACCTTC. Its protein product is CASSVGQGLRDYGYTF. The chain employs TRBV9 and TRBJ1-2; 7 bases map to TRBD1. The CDR3 totals 16 residues. CDR1 is SGDLS and CDR2 is YYNGEE in the germline V gene. J gave up 3 bases and V 0 bases, and 8 bases lay outside the gene matches.

The gene calls are TRBV5-1 and TRBJ2-7, with D hard to call. The germline V gene encodes CDR1 SGHRS and CDR2 YFSETQ. The CDR3 extends over 12 amino acids. The V and J ends lost 1 base and 5 bases respectively, with 7 bases between them. The CDR3 sequence is CASSLLGDEQYF. CDR3 nucleotides: TGCGCCAGCAGCTTGCTCGGTGACGAGCAGTACTTC.

The V and J genes are TRBV4-1 and TRBJ1-1, with D possibly matching TRBD1 (5 bases). Germline CDR1 and CDR2: MGHRA and YSYEKL. The CDR3 extends over 16 amino acids. V shed 1 base and J shed 3 bases, with 15 bases lying between them. CDR3 sequence (DNA): TGCGCCAGCAGCCAAGTGGGGATTCGAGGGGACACTGAAGCTTTCTTT. Amino acids: CASSQVGIRGDTEAFF.

This clonotype was seen only a few times. A read error may account for a junction end that differs from germline. The chain combines TRBV19 with TRBJ1-1, with a possible D match to TRBD1 (6 bases). In germline, CDR1 is LNHDA, CDR2 SQIVND (reference sequence). The CDR3 extends over 16 amino acids. For the CDR3, the DNA is TGTGCCAGTAGTCCCGGGAGGGGGGGCGCGAACAATGAAGCTTTCTTT. Protein product: CASSPGRGGANNEAFF.

The chain's CDR3 is CASSSGLANHEQYF. CDR3 sequence (DNA): TGCGCCAGCAGCTCGGGACTAGCGAACCACGAGCAGTACTTC. The rearrangement uses TRBV5-1 and TRBJ2-7; 10 bases align to TRBD2. The trim removed 3 bases at V and 5 bases at J, leaving 5 bases unmatched. Per the germline V gene, CDR1 is SGHRS and CDR2 is YFSETQ. This CDR3 spans 14 amino acids.

This chain links TRBV3-1 with TRBJ1-5; 12 nucleotides match TRBD1. Germline trimming cut 1 base from V and 1 base from J; bases unmatched to any gene: 5. Germline CDR1 and CDR2: LGHDT and YNNKEL (reference sequence). The CDR3 is made up of 18 amino acids. The CDR3 nucleotides read TGTGCCAGCAGCCAAGCTGGGACAGGGGGCGGAAGCAATCAGCCCCAGCATTTT. Translation: CASSQAGTGGGSNQPQHF.

The CDR3 nucleotides are TGTGCCAGCAGCTTAAAGAACCAAGAGACCCAGTACTTC. Residues: CASSLKNQETQYF. This chain connects TRBV7-9 to TRBJ2-5; D not resolved. Germline V gene data show CDR1 as SEHNR and CDR2 as FQNEAQ (reference sequence). Trimming removed 2 bases at V and 0 bases at J, with 4 bases between. This CDR3 is 13 amino acids long.

V and J are TRBV5-1 and TRBJ2-7; D gene uncertain. Germline assignment: CDR1 SGHRS and CDR2 YFSETQ. This CDR3 comprises 15 residues. V was cut by 3 bases and J by 2 bases, with 15 bases left in between. The CDR3 DNA sequence: TGCGCCAGCAGCTACTACAACAGTCAGACCTACGAGCAGTACTTC. It is translated as CASSYYNSQTYEQYF.

This clonotype was counted ten times or more. The chain employs TRBV3-1 and TRBJ2-5; the match to TRBD1 covers 9 bases. J was trimmed by 5 bases and V by 5 bases; bases with no gene match: 9. CDR3 size: 15 residues. Germline CDR1 is LGHDT and CDR2 is YNNKEL (reference sequence). DNA for the CDR3: TGTGCCAGCAGCAAACAGGGGGCGCGAGGTGAGACCCAGTACTTC. Amino acid sequence: CASSKQGARGETQYF.

This chain joins TRBV12-3 or TRBV12-4 and TRBJ1-4; TRBD1 agrees at 7 bases. This CDR3 has 16 residues. The J segment lost 0 bases and the V segment lost 5 bases, leaving 6 bases of the junction unmatched. The CDR3 protein is CASSHIQGTTNEKLFF. The DNA of the CDR3 is TGTGCCAGCAGTCACATACAGGGGACAACTAATGAAAAACTGTTTTTT.

This clonotype was picked up a small number of times. V usage is TRBV5-1 and J usage is TRBJ2-3; TRBD2 matches at 15 bases. The CDR3 runs to 17 residues. CDR1 is SGHRS and CDR2 is YFSETQ in the germline V gene. The V and J ends lost 4 bases and 2 bases, in that order; junction bases with no gene match: 5. As DNA, the CDR3 is TGCGCCAGCAGCCCGGGACTAGCGGGGGGAACCACAGATACGCAGTATTTT. The encoded protein is CASSPGLAGGTTDTQYF.

V is TRBV11-2 and J is TRBJ1-5, with 9 bases aligning to TRBD1. The J segment lost 2 bases and the V segment lost 1 base, leaving 9 bases of the junction unmatched. Germline CDR1 is SGHAT and CDR2 is FQNNGV. This CDR3 has 18 residues. The CDR3: CASSLVAGTGTRNQPQHF. CDR3 nucleotide sequence: TGTGCCAGCAGCTTAGTAGCCGGGACAGGGACCCGCAATCAGCCCCAGCATTTT.

This clonotype was seen many times. This sequence joins TRBV6-2 or TRBV6-3 and TRBJ2-7; 11 bases match TRBD2. This CDR3 comprises 12 residues. Germline V lookup: CDR1 MNHEY, CDR2 SVGEGT. The junction had 0 bases not matched to a gene; V was cut back by 9 bases and J by 2 bases. The CDR3 DNA is TGTGCCAGTAGCGGGAGGGCCTACGAGCAGTACTTC. It specifies CASSGRAYEQYF.

This clonotype was recorded a few times. V and J are TRBV30 and TRBJ2-7; possibly TRBD2 for D (7 bases). The germline CDR1 and CDR2 sequences are GTSNPN and SVGIG (reference sequence). Trimming left V 6 bases short and J 0 bases short, with 15 bases between. This CDR3 spans 14 amino acids. The CDR3 DNA follows: TGTGCCTGTTTTAGCGCGGGGGCCTCCTACGAGCAGTACTTC. Amino acids: CACFSAGASYEQYF.

A few counts support this clonotype. Written as DNA, the CDR3 is TGTGCCACCAGCAGTGTAGATGCCGGGGAGCTGTTTTTT. This translates into CATSSVDAGELFF. The chain joins TRBV15 to TRBJ2-2; the D is unclear. This CDR3 contains 13 residues. Trimming left V 3 bases short and J 6 bases short, with 8 bases between. Per germline, CDR1 LNHNV and CDR2 YYDKDF (reference sequence).

For the CDR3, the DNA is TGTGCCACCAGTGATTTCCCCTGGGACAGGGGAACCTACGAGCAGTACTTC. The encoded protein is CATSDFPWDRGTYEQYF. J is TRBJ2-7 and V is TRBV24-1, with 10 bases identical to TRBD1. From germline, CDR1 is KGHDR and CDR2 SFDVKD. The CDR3 is 17 amino acids. V was pared by 1 base and J by 2 bases, with 7 bases of the junction left unmatched.

The V call is TRBV11-3, the J call TRBJ1-2, with D perhaps matching TRBD1 (5 bases). This CDR3 spans 14 amino acids. The germline V gene encodes CDR1 SGHNT and CDR2 YENEEA. Deletions cut 6 bases from V and 5 bases from J, with 16 bases between. The CDR3 nucleotides are TGTGCCAGCAGATCTCAACAGGTTGGGTATGGCTACACCTTC. Its protein is CASRSQQVGYGYTF. Full variable domain (missing parts from reference TRBV11-3 and TRBJ1-2): EAGVVQSPRYKIIEKKQPVAFWCNPISGHNTLYWYLQNLGQGPELLIRYENEEAVDDSQLPKDRFSAERLKGVDSTLKIQPAELGDSAVYLCASRSQQVGYGYTFGSGTRLTVV.

This clonotype was detected a few times. V is TRBV4-1 and J is TRBJ1-2; tentative D call: TRBD1 (5 bases). The V and J ends lost 1 base and 3 bases respectively, with 12 bases between them. The germline V gene has CDR1 MGHRA and CDR2 YSYEKL. The length of the CDR3 is 15 residues. The CDR3: CASSQGPGSDYGYTF. The CDR3 nucleotides are TGCGCCAGCAGCCAAGGTCCAGGGTCGGACTATGGCTACACCTTC.

The gene calls are TRBV12-3 or TRBV12-4 and TRBJ2-2; D is uncertain. V was pared by 6 bases and J by 6 bases, with 11 bases between. The CDR3 has 13 residues. CDR3: CASRYSPAGELFF. Written as DNA, the CDR3 is TGTGCCAGCAGATACAGTCCTGCCGGGGAGCTGTTTTTT.

The V and J genes are TRBV30 and TRBJ1-2; D call uncertain. Trimming pared 0 bases from V and 0 bases from J, leaving 11 bases between. Germline V gene lookup returns CDR1 GTSNPN and CDR2 SVGIG (reference sequence). This CDR3 region has 15 residues. The CDR3 region is CAWSVHVGTNYGYTF. The CDR3 DNA reads TGTGCCTGGAGTGTCCATGTAGGTACTAACTATGGCTACACCTTC.

V usage is TRBV29-1 and J usage is TRBJ2-1; a possible D gene is TRBD1 (5 bases). V gave up 4 bases and J gave up 5 bases, with 6 bases separating them. In germline, CDR1 is SQVTM, CDR2 ANQGSEA. CDR3 length equals 11 residues. The DNA for the CDR3 is TGCAGCGTTGGCAGGGACAATGAGCAGTTCTTC. It codes for CSVGRDNEQFF.

The chain employs TRBV5-1 and TRBJ1-4, with a tentative D call TRBD1 (6 bases). The V end lost 4 bases, the J end lost 8 bases, and 15 bases lay between the germline ends. Germline V gene data show CDR1 as SGHRS and CDR2 as YFSETQ. This CDR3 is built from 14 residues. This chain's CDR3 is CASSETGMGEKLFF. The CDR3, as DNA: TGCGCCAGCAGCGAAACAGGGATGGGAGAAAAACTGTTTTTT.

This clonotype has more than one count but fewer than ten. The chain employs TRBV12-3 or TRBV12-4 and TRBJ2-7; 11 bases align to TRBD2. The V and J ends lost 6 bases and 3 bases, in that order; junction bases with no gene match: 7. The CDR3 is made up of 15 amino acids. The CDR3, as DNA: TGTGCCAGCAGCCCCGGGACTAGCGGCGTCTACGAGCAGTACTTC. This gives the protein CASSPGTSGVYEQYF.

CDR3 coding DNA: TGTGCCAGCTCCCCCTGGGTAGATACCGGGGAGCTGTTTTTT. Translating gives CASSPWVDTGELFF. The chain has TRBV6-6 and TRBJ2-2; D gene ambiguous. V was clipped by 8 bases and J by 5 bases, with 15 bases between them. Germline V CDR1 and CDR2: MNHNY, SVGAGI (reference sequence). CDR3 length: 14 residues.